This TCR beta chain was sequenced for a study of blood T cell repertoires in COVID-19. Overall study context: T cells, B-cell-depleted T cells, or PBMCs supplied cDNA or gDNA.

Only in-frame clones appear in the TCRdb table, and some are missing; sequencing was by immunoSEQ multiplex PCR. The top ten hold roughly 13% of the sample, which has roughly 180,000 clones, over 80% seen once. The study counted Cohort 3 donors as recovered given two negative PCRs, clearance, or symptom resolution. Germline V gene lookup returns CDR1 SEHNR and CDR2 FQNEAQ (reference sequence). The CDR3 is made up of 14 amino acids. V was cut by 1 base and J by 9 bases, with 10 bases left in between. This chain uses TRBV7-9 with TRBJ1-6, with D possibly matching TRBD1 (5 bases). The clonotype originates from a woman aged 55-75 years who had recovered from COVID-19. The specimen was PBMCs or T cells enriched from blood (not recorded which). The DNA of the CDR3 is TGTGCCAGCAGCTTAGATCAGGGTAGTTCACCCCTCCACTTT. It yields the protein CASSLDQGSSPLHF. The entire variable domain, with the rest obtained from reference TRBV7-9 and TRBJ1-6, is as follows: DTGVSQNPRHKITKRGQNVTFRCDPISEHNRLYWYRQTLGQGPEFLTYFQNEAQLEKSRLLSDRFSAERPKGSFSTLEIQRTEQGDSAMYLCASSLDQGSSPLHFGNGTRLTVT.